This T cell receptor beta chain was recorded in a study of cytomegalovirus exposure and HLA in healthy donors. Study conclusions and caveats: Researchers left out some V segments, among them TRBV6-2 and TRBV6-3, as indistinguishable. Sequencing depth across donors, presence/absence analyses assumed, was roughly uniform.

There are 15 residues in the CDR3. V gave up 0 bases and J gave up 4 bases, with 12 bases separating them. Germline CDR1 reads MNHNY; CDR2 reads SVGAGI (reference sequence). To note about this clone: Its specificity is unknown.

Vbeta (60) and Jbeta (13) primers were used in the PCR. Using immunoSEQ multiplex PCR, the repertoire was profiled, and TCRdb retains in-frame clones only, with some absent. This table has around 130,000 clones, less than 85% appearing once. The V call is TRBV6-6, the J call TRBJ1-2; D gene uncertain. Sequenced sample: PBMCs. The sequence was collected from a woman in her forties in good health and CMV-seropositive. The CDR3 loop is CASSYSNTPSYGYTF. The CDR3 DNA is TGTGCCAGCAGTTACTCTAATACCCCGAGCTATGGCTACACCTTC.